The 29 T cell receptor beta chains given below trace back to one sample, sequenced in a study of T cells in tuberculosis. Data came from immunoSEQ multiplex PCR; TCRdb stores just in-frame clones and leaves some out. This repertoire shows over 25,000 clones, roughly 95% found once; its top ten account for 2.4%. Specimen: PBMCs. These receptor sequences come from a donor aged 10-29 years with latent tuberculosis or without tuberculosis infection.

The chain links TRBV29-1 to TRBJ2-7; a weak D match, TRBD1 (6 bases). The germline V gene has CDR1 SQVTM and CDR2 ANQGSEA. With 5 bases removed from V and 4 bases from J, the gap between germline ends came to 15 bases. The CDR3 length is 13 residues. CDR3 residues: CSVLGTSSYEQYF. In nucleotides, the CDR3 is TGCAGCGTTCTCGGGACATCTAGTTACGAGCAGTACTTC.

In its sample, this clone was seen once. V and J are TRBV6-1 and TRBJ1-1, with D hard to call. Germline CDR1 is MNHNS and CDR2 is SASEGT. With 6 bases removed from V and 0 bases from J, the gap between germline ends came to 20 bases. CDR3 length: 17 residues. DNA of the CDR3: TGTGCCAGCAGCGAAACCGCTTCGGTGTTTATGAACACTGAAGCTTTCTTT. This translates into CASSETASVFMNTEAFF.

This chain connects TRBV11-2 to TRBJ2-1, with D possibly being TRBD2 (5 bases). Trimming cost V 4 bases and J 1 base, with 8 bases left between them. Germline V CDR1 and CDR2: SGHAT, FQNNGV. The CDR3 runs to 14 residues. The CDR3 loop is CASSSRVSYNEQFF. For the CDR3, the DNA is TGTGCCAGCAGCTCGCGGGTATCCTACAATGAGCAGTTCTTC.

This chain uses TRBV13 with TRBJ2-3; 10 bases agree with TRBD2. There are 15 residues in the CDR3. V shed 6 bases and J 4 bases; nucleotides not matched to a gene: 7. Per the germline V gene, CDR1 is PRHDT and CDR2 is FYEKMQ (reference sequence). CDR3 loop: CASRDLAGAPDTQYF. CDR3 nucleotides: TGTGCCAGCAGAGACCTAGCGGGGGCCCCAGATACGCAGTATTTT. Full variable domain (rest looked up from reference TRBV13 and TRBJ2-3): AAGVIQSPRHLIKEKRETATLKCYPIPRHDTVYWYQQGPGQDPQFLISFYEKMQSDKGSIPDRFSAQQFSDYHSELNMSSLELGDSALYFCASRDLAGAPDTQYFGPGTRLTVL.

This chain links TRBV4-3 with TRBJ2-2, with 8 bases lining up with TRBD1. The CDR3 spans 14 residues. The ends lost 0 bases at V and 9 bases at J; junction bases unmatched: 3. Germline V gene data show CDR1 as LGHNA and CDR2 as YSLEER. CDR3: CASSQDRGQRELFF. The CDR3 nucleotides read TGCGCCAGCAGCCAAGACAGGGGGCAGAGGGAGCTGTTTTTT.

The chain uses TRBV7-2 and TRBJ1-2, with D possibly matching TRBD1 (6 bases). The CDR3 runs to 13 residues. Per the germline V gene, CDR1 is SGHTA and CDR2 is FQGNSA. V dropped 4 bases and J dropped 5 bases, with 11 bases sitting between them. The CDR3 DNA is TGTGCCAGCAGCTCCGCCAGGGGATATGGCTACACCTTC. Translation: CASSSARGYGYTF.

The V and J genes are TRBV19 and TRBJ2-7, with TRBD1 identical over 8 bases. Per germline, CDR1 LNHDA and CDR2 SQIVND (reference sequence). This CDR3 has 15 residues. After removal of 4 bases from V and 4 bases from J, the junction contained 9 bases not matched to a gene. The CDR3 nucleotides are TGTGCCAGTAGTACCGACAGGGGCCTTGTATACGAGCAGTACTTC. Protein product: CASSTDRGLVYEQYF. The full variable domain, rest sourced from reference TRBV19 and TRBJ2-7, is DGGITQSPKYLFRKEGQNVTLSCEQNLNHDAMYWYRQDPGQGLRLIYYSQIVNDFQKGDIAEGYSVSREKKESFPLTVTSAQKNPTAFYLCASSTDRGLVYEQYFGPGTRLTVT.

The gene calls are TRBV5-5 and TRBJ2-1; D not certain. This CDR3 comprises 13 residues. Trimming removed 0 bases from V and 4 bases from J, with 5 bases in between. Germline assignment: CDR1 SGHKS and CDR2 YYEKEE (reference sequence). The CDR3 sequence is CASSLEAYNEQFF. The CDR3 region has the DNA TGTGCCAGCAGCTTGGAAGCGTACAATGAGCAGTTCTTC.

The CDR3, as DNA: TGCAGCGTTCAGGGTGGGGGGGAGACCCAGTACTTC. It yields the protein CSVQGGGETQYF. The chain combines TRBV29-1 with TRBJ2-5, with D perhaps matching TRBD2 (6 bases). In germline, CDR1 is SQVTM, CDR2 ANQGSEA. The CDR3 spans 12 residues. V dropped 5 bases and J dropped 5 bases, with 12 bases sitting between them.

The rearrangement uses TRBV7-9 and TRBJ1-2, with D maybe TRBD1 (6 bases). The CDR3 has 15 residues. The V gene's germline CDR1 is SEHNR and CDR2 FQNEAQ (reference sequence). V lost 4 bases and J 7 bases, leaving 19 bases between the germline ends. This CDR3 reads CASSWQGNEMSGYTF. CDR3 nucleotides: TGTGCCAGCAGCTGGCAGGGGAATGAAATGAGTGGCTACACCTTC.

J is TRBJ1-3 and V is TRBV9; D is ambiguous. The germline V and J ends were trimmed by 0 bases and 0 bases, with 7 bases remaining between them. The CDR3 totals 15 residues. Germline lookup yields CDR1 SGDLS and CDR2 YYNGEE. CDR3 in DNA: TGTGCCAGCAGCGTAGTATCGGGCTCTGGAAACACCATATATTTT. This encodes CASSVVSGSGNTIYF. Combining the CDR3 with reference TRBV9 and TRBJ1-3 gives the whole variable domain DSGVTQTPKHLITATGQRVTLRCSPRSGDLSVYWYQQSLDQGLQFLIQYYNGEERAKGNILERFSAQQFPDLHSELNLSSLELGDSALYFCASSVVSGSGNTIYFGEGSWLTVV.

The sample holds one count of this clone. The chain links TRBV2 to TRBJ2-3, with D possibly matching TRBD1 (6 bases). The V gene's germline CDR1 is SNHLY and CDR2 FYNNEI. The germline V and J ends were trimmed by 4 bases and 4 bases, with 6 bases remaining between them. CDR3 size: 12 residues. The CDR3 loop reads CASSGQADTQYF. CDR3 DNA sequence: TGTGCCAGCAGTGGACAGGCAGATACGCAGTATTTT.

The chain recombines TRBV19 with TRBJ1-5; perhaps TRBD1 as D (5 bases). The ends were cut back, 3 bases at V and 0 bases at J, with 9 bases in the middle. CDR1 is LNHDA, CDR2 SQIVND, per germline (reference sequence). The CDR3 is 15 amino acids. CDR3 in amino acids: CASSIWGFSNQPQHF. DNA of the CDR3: TGTGCCAGTAGTATCTGGGGCTTTAGCAATCAGCCCCAGCATTTT.

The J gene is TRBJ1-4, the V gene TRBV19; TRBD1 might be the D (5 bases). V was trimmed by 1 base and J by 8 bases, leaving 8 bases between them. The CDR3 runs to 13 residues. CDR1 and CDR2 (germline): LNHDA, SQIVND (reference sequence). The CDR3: CASSIGGWEKLFF. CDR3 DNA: TGTGCCAGTAGTATAGGGGGCTGGGAAAAACTGTTTTTT.

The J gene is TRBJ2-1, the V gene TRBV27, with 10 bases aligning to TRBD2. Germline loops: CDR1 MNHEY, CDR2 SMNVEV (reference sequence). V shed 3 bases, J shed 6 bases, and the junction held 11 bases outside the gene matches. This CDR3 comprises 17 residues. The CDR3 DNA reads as TGTGCCAGCAGTTTGGCTAGCGGGGGCGGGGTAGGCAATGAGCAGTTCTTC. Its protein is CASSLASGGGVGNEQFF.

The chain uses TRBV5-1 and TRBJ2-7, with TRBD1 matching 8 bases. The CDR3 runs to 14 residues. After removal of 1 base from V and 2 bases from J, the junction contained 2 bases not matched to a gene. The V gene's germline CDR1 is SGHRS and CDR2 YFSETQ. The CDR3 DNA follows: TGCGCCAGCAGCTTGACAGGGGGAACCTACGAGCAGTACTTC. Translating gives CASSLTGGTYEQYF.

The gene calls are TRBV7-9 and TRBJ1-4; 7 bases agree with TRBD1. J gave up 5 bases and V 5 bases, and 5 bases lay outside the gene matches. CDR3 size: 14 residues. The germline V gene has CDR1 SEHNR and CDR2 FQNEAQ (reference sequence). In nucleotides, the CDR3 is TGTGCCAGCAGCCCCGCGGGACAGAATGAAAAACTGTTTTTT. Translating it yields CASSPAGQNEKLFF.

The CDR3 reads CASSLAESSYNEQFF. The CDR3 DNA reads TGTGCCAGCAGCTTAGCGGAGAGCTCCTACAATGAGCAGTTCTTC. The chain couples TRBV7-2 to TRBJ2-1; D remains ambiguous. CDR3 size: 15 residues. The germline V gene encodes CDR1 SGHTA and CDR2 FQGNSA. Trimming stripped 0 bases from V and 0 bases from J, with 6 bases between.

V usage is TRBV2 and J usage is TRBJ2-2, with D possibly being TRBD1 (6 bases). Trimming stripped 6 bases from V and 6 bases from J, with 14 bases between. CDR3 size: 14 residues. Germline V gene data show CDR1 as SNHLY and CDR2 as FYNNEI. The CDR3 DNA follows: TGTGCCAGCAGCCTACAGGGCGGGCCCGGGGAGCTGTTTTTT. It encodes CASSLQGGPGELFF.

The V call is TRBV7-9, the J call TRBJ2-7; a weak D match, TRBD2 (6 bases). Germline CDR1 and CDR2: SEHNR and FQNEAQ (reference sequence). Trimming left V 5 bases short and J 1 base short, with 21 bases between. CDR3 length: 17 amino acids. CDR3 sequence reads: CASSANYGSGVSYEQYF. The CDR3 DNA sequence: TGTGCCAGCAGCGCCAACTACGGTAGCGGCGTATCCTACGAGCAGTACTTC. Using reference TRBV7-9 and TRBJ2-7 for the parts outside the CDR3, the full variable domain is DTGVSQNPRHKITKRGQNVTFRCDPISEHNRLYWYRQTLGQGPEFLTYFQNEAQLEKSRLLSDRFSAERPKGSFSTLEIQRTEQGDSAMYLCASSANYGSGVSYEQYFGPGTRLTVT.

The CDR3 reads CAISPGTSGNTIYF. The CDR3 DNA follows: TGTGCCATTTCCCCAGGTACCTCTGGAAACACCATATATTTT. The chain recombines TRBV19 with TRBJ1-3, with D unclear. With 10 bases removed from V and 0 bases from J, the gap between germline ends came to 13 bases. The germline gives CDR1 LNHDA, CDR2 SQIVND (reference sequence). The CDR3 totals 14 residues. The full variable domain, rest sourced from reference TRBV19 and TRBJ1-3, is DGGITQSPKYLFRKEGQNVTLSCEQNLNHDAMYWYRQDPGQGLRLIYYSQIVNDFQKGDIAEGYSVSREKKESFPLTVTSAQKNPTAFYLCAISPGTSGNTIYFGEGSWLTVV.

In DNA, the CDR3 is TGTGCCAGCAGTGTGGGGAGCTCTGGAAACACCATATATTTT. It translates to CASSVGSSGNTIYF. The chain uses TRBV6-1 and TRBJ1-3; D unresolved. V lost 4 bases and J lost 0, with 7 bases in between. CDR3 size: 14 residues. CDR1 is MNHNS, CDR2 SASEGT, per germline.

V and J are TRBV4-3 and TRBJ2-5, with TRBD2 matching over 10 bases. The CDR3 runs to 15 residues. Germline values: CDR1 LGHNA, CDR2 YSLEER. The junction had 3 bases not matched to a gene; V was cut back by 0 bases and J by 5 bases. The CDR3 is CASSQDTSGVETQYF. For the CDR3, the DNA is TGCGCCAGCAGCCAAGATACTAGCGGGGTCGAGACCCAGTACTTC.

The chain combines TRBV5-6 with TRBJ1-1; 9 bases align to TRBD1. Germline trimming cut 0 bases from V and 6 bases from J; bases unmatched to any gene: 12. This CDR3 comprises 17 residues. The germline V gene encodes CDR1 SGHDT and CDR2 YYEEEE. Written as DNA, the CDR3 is TGTGCCAGCAGCTTGGCCGGGACAGGGCGCCGCCACGCTGAAGCTTTCTTT. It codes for CASSLAGTGRRHAEAFF.

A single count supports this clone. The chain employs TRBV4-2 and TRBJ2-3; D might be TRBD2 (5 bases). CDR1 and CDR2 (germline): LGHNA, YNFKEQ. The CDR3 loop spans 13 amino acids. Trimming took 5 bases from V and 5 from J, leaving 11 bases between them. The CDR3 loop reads CASSFRTGDTQYF. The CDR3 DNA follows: TGTGCCAGCAGCTTCCGGACTGGAGATACGCAGTATTTT.

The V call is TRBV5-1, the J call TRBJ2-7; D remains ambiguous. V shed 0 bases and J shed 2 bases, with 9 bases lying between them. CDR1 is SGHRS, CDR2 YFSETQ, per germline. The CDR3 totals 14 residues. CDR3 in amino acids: CASSLVVGPYEQYF. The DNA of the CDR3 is TGCGCCAGCAGCTTGGTTGTGGGCCCCTACGAGCAGTACTTC.

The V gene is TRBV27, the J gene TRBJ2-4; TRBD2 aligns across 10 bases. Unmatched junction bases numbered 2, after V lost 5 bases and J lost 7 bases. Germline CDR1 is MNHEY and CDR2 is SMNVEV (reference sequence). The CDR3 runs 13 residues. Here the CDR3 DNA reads TGTGCCAGCAGTCTAGCGGGGGCGAACATTCAGTACTTC. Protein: CASSLAGANIQYF.

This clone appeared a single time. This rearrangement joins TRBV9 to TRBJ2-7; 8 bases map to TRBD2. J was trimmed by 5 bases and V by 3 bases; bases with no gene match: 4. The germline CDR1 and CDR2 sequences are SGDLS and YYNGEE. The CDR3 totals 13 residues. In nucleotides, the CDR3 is TGTGCCAGCAGCGAGAGCGGGGGAGACGAGCAGTACTTC. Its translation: CASSESGGDEQYF.

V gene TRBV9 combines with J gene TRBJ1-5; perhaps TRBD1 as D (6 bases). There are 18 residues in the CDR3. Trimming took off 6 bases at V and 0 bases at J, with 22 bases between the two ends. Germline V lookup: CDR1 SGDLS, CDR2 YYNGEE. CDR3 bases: TGTGCCAGCACTCAACTCAGGGAGGGGGGGTATAGCAATCAGCCCCAGCATTTT. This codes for CASTQLREGGYSNQPQHF.